Below, one T cell receptor (beta chain) is given with its context. Combining a sample-barcoded 5' primer with a J-beta primer mix, a second PCR ran for about 7 to 12 cycles. Via MiXCR, TCRdb re-called the 5' RACE reads, giving one row per CDR3 protein. This sample has some 850,000 distinct CDR3 sequences; around a quarter occur once, and the top ten carry over 2.5%. The sample originates from a study of blood T cells in healthy people across ages. This CDR3 spans 13 amino acids. The V segment lost 8 bases and the J segment 5 bases; nucleotides outside the gene matches: 9. The germline gives CDR1 LGHDT, CDR2 YNNKEL (reference sequence). This sample also belongs to another study, concerning T cells of mothers and their children.

The source of this sequence is a boy younger than 18 in good health. The V gene is TRBV3-1, the J gene TRBJ2-7; 7 bases line up with TRBD1. The sequenced sample was blood. The CDR3 nucleotides are TGTGCCAGCCAGGGGGTACCCAGGGACGAGCAGTACTTC. It is translated as CASQGVPRDEQYF.